This T cell receptor (beta chain) was sequenced during a study of blood T cells in healthy people across ages. A word on this clonotype: A much larger clone sits a single nucleotide away, making a read error possible.

The second PCR ran roughly 6 to 11 cycles with a sample-barcoded 5' primer and J-beta primers. A single record per CDR3 protein comes from TCRdb applying MiXCR to the 5' RACE reads. Altogether 630,000 or so distinct CDR3 sequences are present, about 34% being singletons, with the ten largest covering approximately 15%. Sequences were obtained from blood. This receptor was taken from a woman of 80 years or more in good health.

The CDR3 DNA follows: TGTGCCAGCAGTTTAGTGCCCCCAGGGGGCTCGAATACGCAGTATTTT. It translates to CASSLVPPGGSNTQYF. The V gene is TRBV12-3 or TRBV12-4, the J gene TRBJ2-3, with TRBD1 identical over 8 bases. The CDR3 is 16 amino acids. The V segment lost 1 base and the J segment 7 bases; nucleotides outside the gene matches: 10.